The 4 T cell receptor beta chains presented below share a single source sample, sequenced in a study of blood T cell repertoires in COVID-19 (dated by TCRdb to between 2020 and 2021). Library construction relied on the immunoSEQ multiplex PCR assay. The table comes from immuneACCESS by way of TCRdb, which keeps in-frame sequences with V and J called. Part of the clones is missing from these tables; in studies checked, under half for an unresolved V gene and the rest for unknown reasons. Within this sample are 190,000 or so clones, with about 87% of them counted one time only. The ten largest clones capture 0.8% to 1% of the sample. The specimen was peripheral blood. These receptors all come from a woman between 18 and 29 years old who had recovered from COVID-19.

The DNA of the CDR3 is TGCGCCAGCAGCCAATCCAGGGGGGCTGGAATCTATGGCTACACCTTC. Translating gives CASSQSRGAGIYGYTF. The rearrangement joins TRBV4-3 to TRBJ1-2; 7 bases agree with TRBD1. J was trimmed by 4 bases and V by 2 bases; bases with no gene match: 10. Germline V gene lookup returns CDR1 LGHNA and CDR2 YSLEER. CDR3 length equals 16 residues.

This clone was detected a few times. V usage is TRBV19 and J usage is TRBJ2-1; 10 bases match TRBD2. Unmatched junction bases numbered 2, after V lost 3 bases and J lost 6 bases. This CDR3 spans 14 amino acids. CDR1 and CDR2 from the germline V gene are LNHDA and SQIVND (reference sequence). CDR3 nucleotides: TGTGCCAGTAGTATGAGCGGGAGGGCCAATGAGCAGTTCTTC. Translated, it gives CASSMSGRANEQFF.

A single count supports this clone. V usage is TRBV2 and J usage is TRBJ1-3; unclear D gene. The CDR3 contains 11 residues. Germline V gene data show CDR1 as SNHLY and CDR2 as FYNNEI. The ends were cut back, 6 bases at V and 9 bases at J, with 9 bases in the middle. The CDR3, as DNA: TGTGCCAGCAGACTCGATAGCACCATATATTTT. Translated, it gives CASRLDSTIYF. The full variable domain, with the rest looked up from reference TRBV2 and TRBJ1-3, is EPEVTQTPSHQVTQMGQEVILRCVPISNHLYFYWYRQILGQKVEFLVSFYNNEISEKSEIFDDQFSVERPDGSNFTLKIRSTKLEDSAMYFCASRLDSTIYFGEGSWLTVV.

This clone was found a few times. The genes are TRBV7-9 and TRBJ2-5; 12 nucleotides align to TRBD2. J was trimmed by 2 bases and V by 1 base; bases with no gene match: 8. The CDR3 is made up of 18 amino acids. CDR1 and CDR2 from the germline V gene are SEHNR and FQNEAQ (reference sequence). The CDR3 protein is CASSLGRGLAGFQETQYF. The CDR3 coding sequence is TGTGCCAGCAGCTTAGGAAGAGGACTAGCGGGATTTCAAGAGACCCAGTACTTC.